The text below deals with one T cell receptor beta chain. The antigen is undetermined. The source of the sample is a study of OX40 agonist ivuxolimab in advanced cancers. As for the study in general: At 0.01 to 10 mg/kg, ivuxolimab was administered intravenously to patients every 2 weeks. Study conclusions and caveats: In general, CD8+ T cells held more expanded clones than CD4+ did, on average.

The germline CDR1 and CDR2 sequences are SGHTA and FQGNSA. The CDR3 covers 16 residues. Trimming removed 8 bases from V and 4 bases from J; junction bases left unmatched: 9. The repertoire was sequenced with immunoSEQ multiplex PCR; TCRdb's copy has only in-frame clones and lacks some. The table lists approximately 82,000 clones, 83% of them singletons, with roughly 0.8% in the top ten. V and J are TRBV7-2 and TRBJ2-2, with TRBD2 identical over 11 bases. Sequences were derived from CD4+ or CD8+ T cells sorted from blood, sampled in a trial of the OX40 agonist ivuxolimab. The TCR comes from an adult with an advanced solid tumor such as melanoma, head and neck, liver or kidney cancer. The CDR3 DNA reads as TGTGCCAGCGGTATCCTAGCGGGGGGAGGCACCGGGGAGCTGTTTTTT. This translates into CASGILAGGGTGELFF.